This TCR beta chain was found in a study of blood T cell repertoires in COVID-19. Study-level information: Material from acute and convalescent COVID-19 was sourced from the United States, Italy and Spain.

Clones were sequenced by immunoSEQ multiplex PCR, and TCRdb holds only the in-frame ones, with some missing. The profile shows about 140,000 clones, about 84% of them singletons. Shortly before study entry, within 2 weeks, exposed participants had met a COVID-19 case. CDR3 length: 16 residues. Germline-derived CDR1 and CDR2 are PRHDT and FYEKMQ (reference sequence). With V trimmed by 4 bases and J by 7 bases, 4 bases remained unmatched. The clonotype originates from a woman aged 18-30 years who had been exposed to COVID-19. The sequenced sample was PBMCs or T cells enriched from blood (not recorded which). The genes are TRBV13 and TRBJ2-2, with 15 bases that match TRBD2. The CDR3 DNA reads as TGTGCCAGCAGCTCGGGACTAGCGGGAGGTCACGGGGAGCTGTTTTTT. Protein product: CASSSGLAGGHGELFF.